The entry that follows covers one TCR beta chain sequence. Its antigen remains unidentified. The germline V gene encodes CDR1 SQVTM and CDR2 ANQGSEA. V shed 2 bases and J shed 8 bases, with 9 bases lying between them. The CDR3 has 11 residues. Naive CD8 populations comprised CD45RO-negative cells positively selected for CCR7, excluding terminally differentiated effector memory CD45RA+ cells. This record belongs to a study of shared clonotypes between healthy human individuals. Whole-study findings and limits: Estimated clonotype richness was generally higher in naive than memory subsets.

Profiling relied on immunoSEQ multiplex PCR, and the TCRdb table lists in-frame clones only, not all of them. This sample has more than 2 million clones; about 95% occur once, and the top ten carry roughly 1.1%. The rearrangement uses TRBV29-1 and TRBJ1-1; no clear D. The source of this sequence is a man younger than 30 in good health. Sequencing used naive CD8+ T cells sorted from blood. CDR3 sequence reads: CSVESPYEAFF. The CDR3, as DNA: TGCAGCGTTGAATCCCCTTACGAAGCTTTCTTT.